These T cell receptor beta chains were read from a single sample in a study of cytotoxic CD8 clonotypes in ibrutinib-treated CLL. Clones were read by immunoSEQ multiplex PCR, and TCRdb kept only the in-frame ones, dropping some. The data show some 15,000 clones, approximately 60% seen once. Sequenced here: PBMCs, sampled before ibrutinib treatment. Receptor source: a human donor with chronic lymphocytic leukemia. Each CDR3 is given with its conserved first and last residue.

j_call	v_call	cdr3_aa
TRBJ1-1	TRBV20-1	CSAAYNTEAFF
TRBJ2-5	TRBV2	CASSDGRGETQYF
TRBJ2-3	TRBV9	CASSVTAGGHSDTQYF
TRBJ2-2	TRBV4-1	CASSQELTSGVGTGELFF
TRBJ2-4	TRBV6-5	CASRPSDQAKNIQYF
TRBJ2-2	TRBV11-1	CASSQVGTGRTGELFF
TRBJ1-5	TRBV7-6	CASSLATGSNQPQHF
TRBJ1-2	TRBV19	CASSIPIPSARQAYGYTF
TRBJ2-1	TRBV4-1	CASSQERQGQAYNEQFF
TRBJ2-1	TRBV11-1	CASSLTGGGNNEQFF
TRBJ2-2	TRBV5-1	CASSLARSATSNTGELFF
TRBJ1-2	TRBV30	CAWSGTGYGYTF
TRBJ1-1	TRBV6-1	CASRMTENTEAFF
TRBJ1-1	TRBV4-1	CASSQVMGMNTEAFF
TRBJ2-3	TRBV6-1	CASGAWGDTQYF
TRBJ1-4	TRBV6-6	CASRPTATNEKLFF
TRBJ2-2	TRBV27	CASSSTGELFF
TRBJ1-1	TRBV6-6	CASSYWGQMNTEAFF
TRBJ2-1	TRBV7-2	CASSLEHEQFF
TRBJ1-1	TRBV27	CASSLSPSPRKNTEAFF
TRBJ1-2	TRBV2	CASRLGQGSIYGYTF
TRBJ2-1	TRBV30	CAWSYLANEQFF
TRBJ2-1	TRBV15	CATSRIAGGGHNEQFF
TRBJ1-4	TRBV28	CASSPLARVNEKLFF
TRBJ2-1	TRBV5-1	CATHRDGSTYNEQFF
TRBJ2-7	TRBV6-4	CASSYSIVRDDEQYF
TRBJ2-3	TRBV15	CATSRDPPDTQYF
TRBJ2-7	TRBV29-1	CSVVESYEQYF
TRBJ2-1	TRBV12-5	CASGRTTGIYNEQFF
TRBJ1-1	TRBV6-4	CASSESGETTEAFF
TRBJ2-2	TRBV28	CASSTTRELFF
TRBJ2-5	TRBV7-2	CASSLVSTRGQETQYF
TRBJ1-1	TRBV19	CASRRSDRNTEAFF
TRBJ2-3	TRBV6-5	CASRPSGSGDTQYF
TRBJ1-4	TRBV6-6	CASSSGIAGEKLFF
TRBJ1-5	TRBV27	CASSHVPVEQPQHF
TRBJ1-6	TRBV18	CASSPVLTGLPLHF
TRBJ1-2	TRBV14	CASSQDRGYTF
TRBJ2-1	TRBV5-4	CASRRLAGYNEQFF
TRBJ1-1	TRBV6-6	CASSYRGGSGNTEAFF
TRBJ1-5	TRBV7-2	CASSLGQGQAQPQHF
TRBJ2-5	TRBV10-2	CASSGSWAGAQETQYF